The clone carrying this T cell receptor beta chain appeared many times. Amplification of TCR alpha and beta CDR3 regions from RNA used iRepertoire nested multiplex PCR. TCRdb re-derived calls from the multiplex PCR reads in MiXCR, one entry per CDR3 protein. The sample lists some 110,000 distinct CDR3 sequences; more than 20% were seen once. The data were obtained in a study of glioma-infiltrating T cells. The TCR originated in a human donor with low-grade glioma or glioblastoma, undergoing nonglioma brain surgery, or in good health (not recorded which). The sequenced sample was glioma tissue, nonneoplastic brain tissue, or PBMCs (not recorded which).

CDR3 in DNA: TGTGCCAGCAGCTTAGCGCTAGCGTTAGGAGGGGAGCTGTTTTTT. Amino acids: CASSLALALGGELFF. V and J are TRBV7-2 and TRBJ2-2, with D possibly being TRBD2 (6 bases). CDR1 and CDR2 (germline): SGHTA, FQGNSA. Trimming removed 0 bases at V and 8 bases at J, with 13 bases between. The CDR3 sequence is 15 residues long.